The 14 T cell receptor beta chains reported below all come from one sample, sequenced in a study of OX40 agonist ivuxolimab in advanced cancers. The protocol was immunoSEQ multiplex PCR, while the TCRdb copy is restricted to in-frame clones and leaves out a portion. The profile covers about 67,000 clones, with about nine tenths appearing a single time and approximately 0.32% taken by the ten largest. Sequenced here: CD4+ or CD8+ T cells sorted from blood, sampled in a trial of the OX40 agonist ivuxolimab. The receptors shown here come from an adult with an advanced solid tumor such as melanoma, head and neck, liver or kidney cancer.

As to this clone: Distinct nucleotide sequences in the sample also encode this CDR3. V gene TRBV6-5 combines with J gene TRBJ1-1; D possibly corresponds to TRBD1 (6 bases). V was pared by 3 bases and J by 0 bases, with 11 bases between. The CDR3 is made up of 15 amino acids. Germline loops: CDR1 MNHEY, CDR2 SVGAGI. The CDR3 loop is CASSYSTGMNTEAFF. The CDR3 DNA follows: TGTGCCAGCAGTTATAGCACAGGGATGAACACTGAAGCTTTCTTT.

V is TRBV11-1 and J is TRBJ2-3; 9 bases fit TRBD1. Trimming cost V 2 bases and J 4 bases; bases outside gene matches: 1. CDR3 size: 14 residues. Germline V gene data show CDR1 as SGHAT and CDR2 as FQDESV (reference sequence). CDR3 sequence: CASSLYRGPDTQYF. The CDR3 bases are TGTGCCAGCAGCTTATACAGGGGGCCAGATACGCAGTATTTT.

The J gene is TRBJ1-4, the V gene TRBV19; 9 bases map to TRBD1. The CDR3 is made up of 15 amino acids. V was pared by 10 bases and J by 8 bases, with 14 bases of the junction left unmatched. Germline assignment: CDR1 LNHDA and CDR2 SQIVND (reference sequence). The CDR3 nucleotides are TGTGCCACGAGAACAGGGGGCAGTCCCTGGGAAAAACTGTTTTTT. It translates to CATRTGGSPWEKLFF.

The V call is TRBV10-2, the J call TRBJ2-1; 10 bases agree with TRBD2. The junction had 6 bases not matched to a gene; V was cut back by 3 bases and J by 1 base. CDR1 is WSHSY, CDR2 SAAADI, per germline. The CDR3 has 17 residues. In DNA, the CDR3 is TGCGCCAGCAGTGAATGGTGGACTAGCGGTTCCTACAATGAGCAGTTCTTC. As protein: CASSEWWTSGSYNEQFF.

The V gene is TRBV9, the J gene TRBJ2-5, with 7 positions matching TRBD1. Germline CDR1 SGDLS, CDR2 YYNGEE. The CDR3 spans 14 residues. V dropped 3 bases and J dropped 1; count of bases not matched to a gene: 3. The CDR3 protein is CASSDRQGQETQYF. CDR3 DNA: TGTGCCAGCAGCGATCGACAGGGCCAAGAGACCCAGTACTTC.

This clone was recorded once. V and J are TRBV2 and TRBJ2-1; 11 positions agree with TRBD1. The junction had 1 base not matched to a gene; V was cut back by 6 bases and J by 6 bases. The CDR3 contains 13 residues. From germline, CDR1 is SNHLY and CDR2 FYNNEI. CDR3 sequence (DNA): TGTGCCAGCAGCGGGACAGGGGGCAATGAGCAGTTCTTC. Amino acids: CASSGTGGNEQFF.

This chain connects TRBV29-1 to TRBJ2-1; a possible D gene is TRBD2 (5 bases). This CDR3 region has 13 residues. Trimming pared 2 bases from V and 7 bases from J, leaving 12 bases between. Germline assignment: CDR1 SQVTM and CDR2 ANQGSEA. The CDR3 is CSVEILVINEQFF. The CDR3 nucleotides read TGCAGCGTTGAAATACTAGTTATAAATGAGCAGTTCTTC.

The chain employs TRBV21-1 and TRBJ2-1; TRBD2, the D gene given by the table, was not confirmed from the DNA. TRBV21-1 is given as a pseudogene. The CDR3 contains 15 residues. The CDR3 nucleotides are TGTGCCAGCAGCCCTCGGTCCGAAACCCACAATGAGCAGTTCTTC. Protein: CASSPRSETHNEQFF.

The J gene is TRBJ2-5, the V gene TRBV9, with D unclear. Germline-derived CDR1 and CDR2 are SGDLS and YYNGEE. This CDR3 has 13 residues. Trimming removed 0 bases at V and 5 bases at J, with 8 bases between. CDR3 loop: CASSVAPRETQYF. In nucleotides, the CDR3 is TGTGCCAGCAGCGTAGCCCCGAGGGAGACCCAGTACTTC.

The chain combines TRBV6-4 with TRBJ2-1, with 12 bases fitting TRBD2. V gave up 6 bases and J gave up 9 bases; unmatched junction bases: 9. This CDR3 is built from 15 residues. Germline CDR1 is MRHNA and CDR2 is SNTAGT. CDR3 DNA sequence: TGTGCCAGCAGCGCCCTAGCGGGAGGGCCATCTGAGCAGTTCTTC. Its protein product is CASSALAGGPSEQFF.

The chain links TRBV11-2 to TRBJ2-1, with D tentatively TRBD2 (6 bases). Germline CDR1 is SGHAT and CDR2 is FQNNGV. Trimming pared 1 base from V and 0 bases from J, leaving 10 bases between. CDR3 length: 16 amino acids. The CDR3 DNA reads as TGTGCCAGCAGCTTAGGTTGGCGGGGCTCCTACAATGAGCAGTTCTTC. Residues: CASSLGWRGSYNEQFF.

The genes are TRBV7-3 and TRBJ2-1, with 7 positions matching TRBD2. The CDR3 is 15 residues long. Germline-derived CDR1 and CDR2 are SGHTA and FQGTGA. V lost 5 bases, J lost 7 bases, and 11 bases stayed unmatched. CDR3 loop: CASSQKGLPLNEQFF. For the CDR3, the DNA is TGTGCCAGCAGCCAGAAGGGACTACCGTTAAATGAGCAGTTCTTC.

The chain employs TRBV7-9 and TRBJ2-7; 12 bases align to TRBD1. V trimming: 7 bases; J trimming: 7 bases; junction bases outside the gene matches: 14. Germline CDR1 is SEHNR and CDR2 is FQNEAQ (reference sequence). This CDR3 contains 16 residues. The CDR3 here is CASTSAPGQGAREQYF. Written as DNA, the CDR3 is TGTGCCAGCACCTCAGCGCCGGGACAGGGGGCTCGGGAGCAGTACTTC.

As to this clone: This sample includes further DNA sequences coding for the same CDR3. This chain joins TRBV2 and TRBJ2-7; D gene ambiguous. Per the germline V gene, CDR1 is SNHLY and CDR2 is FYNNEI. The ends were cut back, 5 bases at V and 4 bases at J, with 6 bases in the middle. The length of the CDR3 is 11 residues. CDR3 sequence: CASSSTYEQYF. In nucleotides, the CDR3 is TGTGCCAGCAGTTCTACTTACGAGCAGTACTTC. The full variable domain, completed using reference TRBV2 and TRBJ2-7, is EPEVTQTPSHQVTQMGQEVILRCVPISNHLYFYWYRQILGQKVEFLVSFYNNEISEKSEIFDDQFSVERPDGSNFTLKIRSTKLEDSAMYFCASSSTYEQYFGPGTRLTVT.